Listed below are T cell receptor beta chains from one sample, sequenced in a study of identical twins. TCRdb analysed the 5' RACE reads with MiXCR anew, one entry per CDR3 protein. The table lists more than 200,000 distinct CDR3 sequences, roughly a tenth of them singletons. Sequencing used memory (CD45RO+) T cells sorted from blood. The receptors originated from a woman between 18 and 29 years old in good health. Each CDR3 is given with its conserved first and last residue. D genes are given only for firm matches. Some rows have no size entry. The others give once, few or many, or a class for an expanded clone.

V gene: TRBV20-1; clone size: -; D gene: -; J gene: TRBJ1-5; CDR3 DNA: TGCAGTGCAACAGGGAGTTACCAGCCCCAGCATTTT; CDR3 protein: CSATGSYQPQHF
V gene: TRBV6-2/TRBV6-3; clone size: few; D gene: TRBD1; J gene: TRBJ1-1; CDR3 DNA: TGTGCCAGCACGGGACACAGGGGAGGAAACACTGAAGCTTTCTTT; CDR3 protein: CASTGHRGGNTEAFF
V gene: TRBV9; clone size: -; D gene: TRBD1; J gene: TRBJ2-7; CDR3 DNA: TGTGCCAGCAGCGTAGTGGAGCAGGGGGCGAGAGAGCAGTACTTC; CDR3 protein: CASSVVEQGAREQYF
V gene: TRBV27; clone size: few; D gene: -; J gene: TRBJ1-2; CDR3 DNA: TGTGCCAGCAGCTTCAGGGAGGGGAGTGGCTACACCTTC; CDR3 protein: CASSFREGSGYTF
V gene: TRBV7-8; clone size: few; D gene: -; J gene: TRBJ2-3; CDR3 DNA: TGTGCCAGCAGCTTAGCGCCGGACTCAGATACGCAGTATTTT; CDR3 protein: CASSLAPDSDTQYF
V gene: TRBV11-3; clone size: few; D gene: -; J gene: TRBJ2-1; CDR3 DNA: TGTGCCAGCAGCCTAGACCACAATGAGCAGTTCTTC; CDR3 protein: CASSLDHNEQFF
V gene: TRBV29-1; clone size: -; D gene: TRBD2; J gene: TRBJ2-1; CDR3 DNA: TGCAGCGTGGGCGGACTAGACTACAATGAGCAGTTCTTC; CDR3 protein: CSVGGLDYNEQFF
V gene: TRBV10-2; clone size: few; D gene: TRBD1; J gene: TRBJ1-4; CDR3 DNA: TGCGCCAGCAGTGACAGGGGGAACGAAAAACTGTTTTTT; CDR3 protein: CASSDRGNEKLFF
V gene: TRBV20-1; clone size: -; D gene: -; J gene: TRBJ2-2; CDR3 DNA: TGCAGTGCTAGACTTAGTGGTGGCGGGGAGCTGTTTTTT; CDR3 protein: CSARLSGGGELFF
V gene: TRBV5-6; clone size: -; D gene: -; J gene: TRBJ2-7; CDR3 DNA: TGTGCCAGCAGCTGGGGCGTGCAGGTTTACGAGCAGTACTTC; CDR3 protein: CASSWGVQVYEQYF
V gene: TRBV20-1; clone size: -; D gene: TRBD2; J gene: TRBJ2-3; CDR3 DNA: TGCAGTGCTAAACTAGCGGGTAGCACAGATACGCAGTATTTT; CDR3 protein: CSAKLAGSTDTQYF
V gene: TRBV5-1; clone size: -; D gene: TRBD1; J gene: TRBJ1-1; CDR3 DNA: TGCGCCAGCAGCCCGCAGGGGGATGCAGCTTTCTTT; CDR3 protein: CASSPQGDAAFF
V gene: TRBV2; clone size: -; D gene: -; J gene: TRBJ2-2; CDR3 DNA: TGTGCCAGCAGCCCCGTCCTAGGGGCCGGGGAGCTGTTTTTT; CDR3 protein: CASSPVLGAGELFF
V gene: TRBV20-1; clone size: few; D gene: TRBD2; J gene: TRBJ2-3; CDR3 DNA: TGCAGTGCTAGAGATCAGCGGGGGGGACCAGATACGCAGTATTTT; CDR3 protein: CSARDQRGGPDTQYF
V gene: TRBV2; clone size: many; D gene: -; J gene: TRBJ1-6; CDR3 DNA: TGTGCCAGCAGTGAACAGGGAAGTGATAATTCACCCCTCCACTTT; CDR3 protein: CASSEQGSDNSPLHF
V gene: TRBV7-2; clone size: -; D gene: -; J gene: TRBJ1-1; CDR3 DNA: TGTGCCAGCAGCTTACATGATGAAGCTTTCTTT; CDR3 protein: CASSLHDEAFF
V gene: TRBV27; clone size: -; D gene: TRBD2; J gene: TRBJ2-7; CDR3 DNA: TGTGCCAGCAGTTTTGACGGGAGGGCCCTGAACGAGCAGTACTTC; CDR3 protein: CASSFDGRALNEQYF
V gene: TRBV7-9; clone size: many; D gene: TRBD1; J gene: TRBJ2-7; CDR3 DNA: TGTGCCAGCAGCACGGGACAGGGGGCCTACGAGCAGTACTTC; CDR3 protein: CASSTGQGAYEQYF
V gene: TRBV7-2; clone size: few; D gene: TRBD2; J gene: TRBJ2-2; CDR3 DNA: TGTGCCAGCAGCCAAGATCTAGCGGCCGGGGAGCTGTTTTTT; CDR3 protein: CASSQDLAAGELFF
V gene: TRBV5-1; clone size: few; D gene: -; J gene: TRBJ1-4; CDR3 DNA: TGCGCCAGCAGCCCTAGGGACCCGAATGAAAAACTGTTTTTT; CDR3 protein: CASSPRDPNEKLFF
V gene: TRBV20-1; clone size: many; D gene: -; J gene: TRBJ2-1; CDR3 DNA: TGCAGTGCTTCCCCCAGGGTAGCGAGGAATGAGCAGTTCTTC; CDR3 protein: CSASPRVARNEQFF
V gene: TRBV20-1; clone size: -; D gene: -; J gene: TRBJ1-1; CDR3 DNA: TGCAGTGCTAGAGATTCGGGAGGGCTAGCTTTCTTT; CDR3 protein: CSARDSGGLAFF
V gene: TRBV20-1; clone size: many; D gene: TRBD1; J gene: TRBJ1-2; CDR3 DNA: TGCAGTGCTAGAGGGGACAGGGGTGGTGGCTACACCTTC; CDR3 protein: CSARGDRGGGYTF
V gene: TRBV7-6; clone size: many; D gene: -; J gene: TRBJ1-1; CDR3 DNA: TGTGCCAGCAGCTTAGCCCCCAAGGCGAACACTGAAGCTTTCTTT; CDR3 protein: CASSLAPKANTEAFF
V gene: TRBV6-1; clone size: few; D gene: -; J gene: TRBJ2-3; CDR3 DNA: TGTGCCAGCAGTGTCCCAGATACGCAGTATTTT; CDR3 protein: CASSVPDTQYF
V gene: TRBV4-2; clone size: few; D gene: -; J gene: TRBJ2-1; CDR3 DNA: TGTGCCAGCAGCCAAGATCTGAAGGGGGGGCCTAATGAGCAGTTCTTC; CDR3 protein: CASSQDLKGGPNEQFF
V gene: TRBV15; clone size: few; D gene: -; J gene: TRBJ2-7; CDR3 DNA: TGTGCCACCAGTCAGACAGCTACCTACGAGCAGTACTTC; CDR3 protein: CATSQTATYEQYF
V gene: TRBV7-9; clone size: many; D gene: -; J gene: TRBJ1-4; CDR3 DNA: TGTGCCAGCAGCCCCTCTACAACTAATGAAAAACTGTTTTTT; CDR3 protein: CASSPSTTNEKLFF
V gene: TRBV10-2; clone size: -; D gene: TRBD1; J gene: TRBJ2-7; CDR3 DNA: TGCGCCAGCAGCCAAGGGGGGACAGGGGCTCCTTACGAGCAGTACTTC; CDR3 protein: CASSQGGTGAPYEQYF
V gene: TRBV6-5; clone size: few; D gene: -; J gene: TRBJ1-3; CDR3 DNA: TGTGCCAGCAGTTACGGGGACAAAGGACACACCATATATTTT; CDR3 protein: CASSYGDKGHTIYF
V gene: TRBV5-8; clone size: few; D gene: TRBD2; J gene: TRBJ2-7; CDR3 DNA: TGTGCCAGCAGCTTGTTTGCAGCGGGAGTGTCCCACGAGCAGTACTTC; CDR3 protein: CASSLFAAGVSHEQYF
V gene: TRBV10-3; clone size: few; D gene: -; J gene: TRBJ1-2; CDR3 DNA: TGTGCCATCAGAGCCGGGACACCTTATGGCTACACCTTC; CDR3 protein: CAIRAGTPYGYTF
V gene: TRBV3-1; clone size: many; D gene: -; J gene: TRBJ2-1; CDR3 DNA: TGTGCCAGCAGCCAAGGGGGCGGGAATGAGCAGTTCTTC; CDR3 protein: CASSQGGGNEQFF